The 20 T cell receptor beta chains listed next were all sequenced from one sample in a study of OX40 agonist ivuxolimab in advanced cancers. Data came from immunoSEQ multiplex PCR; TCRdb stores just in-frame clones and leaves some out. This sample has around 40,000 clones, with more than 75% found just once. The sample was CD4+ or CD8+ T cells sorted from blood, taken in a trial of the OX40 agonist ivuxolimab. Receptors originate from an adult with an advanced solid tumor such as melanoma, head and neck, liver or kidney cancer.

The J gene is TRBJ1-1, the V gene TRBV18; unclear D gene. V lost 6 bases, J lost 6 bases, and 11 bases lay in between. Per the germline V gene, CDR1 is KGHSH and CDR2 is LQKENI. The CDR3 is 12 residues long. The CDR3 spells CASSPGGSEAFF. CDR3 DNA sequence: TGTGCCAGCTCCCCAGGCGGGTCTGAAGCTTTCTTT.

This sequence joins TRBV4-1 and TRBJ1-4, with D maybe TRBD1 (5 bases). Per germline, CDR1 MGHRA and CDR2 YSYEKL. V gave up 0 bases and J gave up 7 bases, with 18 bases separating them. CDR3 length: 17 residues. CDR3 DNA: TGCGCCAGCAGCCAAGAATCGCGGACAATGCGGATTGAAAAACTGTTTTTT. Translation gives CASSQESRTMRIEKLFF.

V and J are TRBV5-1 and TRBJ2-1, with a tentative D call TRBD2 (5 bases). This CDR3 is built from 13 residues. Per the germline V gene, CDR1 is SGHRS and CDR2 is YFSETQ. The germline V and J ends were trimmed by 3 bases and 9 bases, with 13 bases remaining between them. The chain's CDR3 is CASSSPPGIEQFF. CDR3 nucleotides: TGCGCCAGCAGCTCGCCGCCCGGGATTGAGCAGTTCTTC.

A word on this clone: At one of its ends the junction is not consistent with the germline gene, which may arise from a read error. The V call is TRBV11-2, the J call TRBJ1-1; D gene ambiguous. The CDR3 contains 12 residues. Per germline, CDR1 SGHAT and CDR2 FQNNGV. CDR3 region: CATSYGQAEAFF. CDR3 DNA: TGTGCCACCAGCTACGGGCAGGCTGAAGCTTTCTTT.

This clone appeared once. CDR3 in amino acids: CASSLGDWYGYTF. In DNA form, the CDR3 reads TGTGCCAGCAGCTTGGGGGACTGGTATGGCTACACCTTC. The chain couples TRBV7-9 to TRBJ1-2; possibly TRBD1 for D (5 bases). Trimming cost V 3 bases and J 5 bases, with 10 bases left between them. This CDR3 comprises 13 residues. Germline CDR1 SEHNR, CDR2 FQNEAQ (reference sequence). Combining the CDR3 with reference TRBV7-9 and TRBJ1-2 gives the whole variable domain DTGVSQNPRHKITKRGQNVTFRCDPISEHNRLYWYRQTLGQGPEFLTYFQNEAQLEKSRLLSDRFSAERPKGSFSTLEIQRTEQGDSAMYLCASSLGDWYGYTFGSGTRLTVV.

The V gene is TRBV6-5, the J gene TRBJ2-7; D not certain. Per germline, CDR1 MNHEY and CDR2 SVGAGI. The CDR3 consists of 15 residues. Trimming left V 0 bases short and J 2 bases short, with 11 bases between. The CDR3 region has the DNA TGTGCCAGCAGTTACTCGAGTATTTTTACCTACGAGCAGTACTTC. This codes for CASSYSSIFTYEQYF.

This clone was counted once. At one of its ends the junction is not consistent with the germline gene, which may arise from a read error. The chain joins TRBV29-1 to TRBJ2-7; TRBD2 aligns across 8 bases. This CDR3 contains 14 residues. Germline V gives CDR1 SQVTM, CDR2 ANQGSEA. CDR3 residues: CSVEGYSSGSPLVF. CDR3 sequence (DNA): TGCAGCGTTGAAGGGTATTCAAGCGGGAGTCCCCTAGTCTTC.

The rearrangement links TRBV4-1 to TRBJ1-5; 9 bases align to TRBD1. The J segment lost 5 bases and the V segment lost 4 bases, leaving 9 bases of the junction unmatched. The length of the CDR3 is 16 residues. The germline gives CDR1 MGHRA, CDR2 YSYEKL. The CDR3 reads CASSPPGQGPDQPQHF. CDR3 bases: TGCGCCAGCAGCCCACCGGGACAGGGCCCTGATCAGCCCCAGCATTTT.

This rearrangement joins TRBV7-2 to TRBJ2-7; D is uncertain. V lost 4 bases and J 3 bases, leaving 10 bases between the germline ends. Germline lookup yields CDR1 SGHTA and CDR2 FQGNSA. The CDR3 has 13 residues. In DNA, the CDR3 is TGTGCCAGCAGCTACACTCCAAACTACGAGCAGTACTTC. The encoded protein is CASSYTPNYEQYF.

The gene calls are TRBV19 and TRBJ2-2; D gene ambiguous. The CDR3 is 10 residues long. CDR1 and CDR2 from the germline V gene are LNHDA and SQIVND (reference sequence). The V end was cut by 8 bases, the J end by 6 bases, with 4 bases between. CDR3 DNA: TGTGCCAGTTTGGCCGGGGAGCTGTTTTTT. Protein: CASLAGELFF.

CDR3 nucleotide sequence: TGTGCCACCTCTAGGGGGCCTAACTACGAGCAGTACTTC. This gives the protein CATSRGPNYEQYF. This chain joins TRBV2 and TRBJ2-7; TRBD1 agrees at 7 bases. Trimming removed 10 bases from V and 3 bases from J; junction bases left unmatched: 9. The germline CDR1 and CDR2 sequences are SNHLY and FYNNEI. The CDR3 is 13 amino acids.

CDR3 DNA: TGTGCCAGCAGTCCGACTAGCGGCGGCACAGATACGCAGTATTTT. It yields the protein CASSPTSGGTDTQYF. V gene TRBV6-4 combines with J gene TRBJ2-3; 9 positions match TRBD2. The germline gives CDR1 MRHNA, CDR2 SNTAGT. V shed 5 bases, J shed 1 base, and the junction held 4 bases outside the gene matches. This CDR3 region has 15 residues.

V usage is TRBV30 and J usage is TRBJ1-2, with TRBD1 identical over 8 bases. Germline values: CDR1 GTSNPN, CDR2 SVGIG (reference sequence). With 8 bases clipped from V and 8 bases from J, the junction kept 10 bases outside the gene matches. The CDR3 is made up of 12 amino acids. DNA for the CDR3: TGTGCCCACCCGGACAGGGTAGACGGCTACACCTTC. This gives the protein CAHPDRVDGYTF.

The CDR3 loop is CASSIGGRHWEAFF. CDR3 in DNA: TGTGCCAGTAGTATAGGGGGCAGGCACTGGGAAGCTTTCTTT. The rearrangement joins TRBV19 to TRBJ1-1; D may be TRBD1 (5 bases). Germline CDR1 reads LNHDA; CDR2 reads SQIVND (reference sequence). V dropped 1 base and J dropped 8 bases, with 14 bases sitting between them. This CDR3 is built from 14 residues.

The chain has TRBV5-5 and TRBJ2-2; D may be TRBD2 (5 bases). The V end lost 1 base, the J end lost 6 bases, and 16 bases lay between the germline ends. The CDR3 spans 16 residues. Germline V lookup: CDR1 SGHKS, CDR2 YYEKEE (reference sequence). CDR3 DNA: TGTGCCAGCAGCTTGTCTGCGACCCCGCGGGCCGGGGAGCTGTTTTTT. Its translation: CASSLSATPRAGELFF.

CDR3 sequence reads: CASSLALADATYEQYF. The CDR3 nucleotides are TGTGCCAGCAGCTTGGCCCTAGCGGACGCCACCTACGAGCAGTACTTC. The chain recombines TRBV5-4 with TRBJ2-7; TRBD2 agrees at 7 bases. With V trimmed by 0 bases and J by 2 bases, 8 bases remained unmatched. The CDR3 extends over 16 amino acids. The V gene's germline CDR1 is SGHNT and CDR2 YYREEE (reference sequence).

The sample holds one count of this clone. Written as DNA, the CDR3 is TGTGCCAGCAGCTTGCTGGGACAGGGAACTATGGACTACGAGCAGTACTTC. Its protein is CASSLLGQGTMDYEQYF. The rearrangement joins TRBV5-4 to TRBJ2-7; the match to TRBD1 covers 9 bases. The V segment lost 1 base and the J segment 3 bases; nucleotides outside the gene matches: 11. The CDR3 is 17 residues long. Per the germline V gene, CDR1 is SGHNT and CDR2 is YYREEE (reference sequence). The full variable domain, completed using reference TRBV5-4 and TRBJ2-7, is ETGVTQSPTHLIKTRGQQVTLRCSSQSGHNTVSWYQQALGQGPQFIFQYYREEENGRGNFPPRFSGLQFPNYSSELNVNALELDDSALYLCASSLLGQGTMDYEQYFGPGTRLTVT.

The V call is TRBV30, the J call TRBJ1-1, with D unresolved. The CDR3 is made up of 13 amino acids. Germline lookup yields CDR1 GTSNPN and CDR2 SVGIG (reference sequence). Trimming pared 3 bases from V and 1 base from J, leaving 9 bases between. CDR3 protein: CAWSVTANTEAFF. The CDR3 DNA follows: TGTGCCTGGAGCGTTACAGCGAACACTGAAGCTTTCTTT.

This clone was found once. The V and J genes are TRBV6-5 and TRBJ1-1; 9 bases align to TRBD1. CDR1 MNHEY and CDR2 SVGAGI come from the germline V gene. The V segment lost 6 bases and the J segment 4 bases; nucleotides outside the gene matches: 6. CDR3 length: 14 amino acids. The CDR3 here is CASSPDRGSTEAFF. Here the CDR3 DNA reads TGTGCCAGCAGCCCCGACAGGGGGAGCACTGAAGCTTTCTTT.

The chain employs TRBV9 and TRBJ2-2; no clear D gene. Germline loops: CDR1 SGDLS, CDR2 YYNGEE. Trimming took off 6 bases at V and 5 bases at J, with 20 bases between the two ends. The CDR3 has 16 amino acids. The CDR3 reads CASTPVGQVRTGELFF. The CDR3 DNA reads as TGTGCCAGCACTCCCGTCGGCCAGGTCCGAACCGGGGAGCTGTTTTTT.